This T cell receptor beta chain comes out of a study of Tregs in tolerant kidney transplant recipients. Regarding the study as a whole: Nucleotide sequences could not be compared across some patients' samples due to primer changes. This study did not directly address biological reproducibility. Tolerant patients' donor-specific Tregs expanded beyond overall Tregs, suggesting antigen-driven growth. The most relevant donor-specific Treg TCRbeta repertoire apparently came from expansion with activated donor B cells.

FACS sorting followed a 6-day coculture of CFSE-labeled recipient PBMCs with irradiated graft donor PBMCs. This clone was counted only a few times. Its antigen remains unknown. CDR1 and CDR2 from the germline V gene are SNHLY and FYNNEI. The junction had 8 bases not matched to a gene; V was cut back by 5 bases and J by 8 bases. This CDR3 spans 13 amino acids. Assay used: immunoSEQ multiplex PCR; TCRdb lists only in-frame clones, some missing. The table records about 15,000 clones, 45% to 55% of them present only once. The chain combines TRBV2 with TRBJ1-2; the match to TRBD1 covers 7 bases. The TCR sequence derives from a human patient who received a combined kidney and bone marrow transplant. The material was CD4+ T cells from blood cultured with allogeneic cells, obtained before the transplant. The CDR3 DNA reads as TGTGCCAGCAGTTTAGGGACAGTCCGAGGCTACACCTTC. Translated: CASSLGTVRGYTF.